This TCR beta chain was obtained from a study of cytomegalovirus exposure and HLA in healthy donors. Findings and limits, study-wide: An analysis was carried out at a later point. It showed that HLA-associated TCR beta chains were more clonally expanded than equally common non-associated chains.

CDR3 size: 18 residues. Germline CDR1 is LNHDA and CDR2 is SQIVND (reference sequence). V trimming: 3 bases; J trimming: 7 bases; junction bases outside the gene matches: 14. This clone was counted only a few times. Its antigen is undetermined. Amplification used 60 Vbeta primers and 13 Jbeta primers. Assay used: immunoSEQ multiplex PCR; TCRdb lists only in-frame clones, some missing. This table has about 130,000 clones, about 70% appearing once. The specimen sequenced was PBMCs. The chain recombines TRBV19 with TRBJ2-2; 10 bases are a match to TRBD2. This TCR was sampled from a woman aged 55-75 years in good health and CMV-seropositive. CDR3 DNA sequence: TGTGCCAGTAGTATTCGGAGTAGCGGGGGGCCTAGGATCGGGGAGCTGTTTTTT. Its protein product is CASSIRSSGGPRIGELFF. The complete variable domain, with remaining parts taken from reference TRBV19 and TRBJ2-2, reads DGGITQSPKYLFRKEGQNVTLSCEQNLNHDAMYWYRQDPGQGLRLIYYSQIVNDFQKGDIAEGYSVSREKKESFPLTVTSAQKNPTAFYLCASSIRSSGGPRIGELFFGEGSRLTVL.